The 31 T cell receptor beta chains below all came from one sample that was sequenced in a study of shared clonotypes between healthy human individuals. Produced via immunoSEQ multiplex PCR; TCRdb's table is partial and in-frame only. The profile shows about 610,000 clones, 90% to 97% of them singletons. Naive CD8 populations comprised CD45RO-negative cells positively selected for CCR7, excluding terminally differentiated effector memory CD45RA+ cells. Sequencing was done on a sample of naive CD8+ T cells sorted from blood. The receptors derive from a woman aged 25-40 years in good health.

The CDR3 is CASSLENNEQFF. The DNA of the CDR3 is TGTGCCAGCAGCTTGGAAAACAATGAGCAGTTCTTC. The V call is TRBV5-6, the J call TRBJ2-1; D unclear. The CDR3 extends over 12 amino acids. The germline CDR1 and CDR2 sequences are SGHDT and YYEEEE. V dropped 0 bases and J dropped 5 bases, with 3 bases sitting between them.

The chain has TRBV6-6 and TRBJ2-1; the D is unclear. CDR1 is MNHNY and CDR2 is SVGAGI in the germline V gene (reference sequence). CDR3 length equals 14 residues. The V gene lost 0 bases and the J gene lost 4 bases, with 7 bases spanning the gap. The CDR3 is CASSYSESYNEQFF. DNA for the CDR3: TGTGCCAGCAGTTACTCGGAGTCGTACAATGAGCAGTTCTTC.

This sequence joins TRBV29-1 and TRBJ2-7; the match to TRBD2 covers 7 bases. V dropped 6 bases and J dropped 1; count of bases not matched to a gene: 9. This CDR3 is 14 amino acids long. In germline, CDR1 is SQVTM, CDR2 ANQGSEA. CDR3 DNA sequence: TGCAGCGTACTCCTAGCGGTCCCGTCCTACGAGCAGTACTTC. As protein: CSVLLAVPSYEQYF.

V usage is TRBV2 and J usage is TRBJ2-7; possible D gene TRBD1, 6 bases. CDR1 is SNHLY and CDR2 is FYNNEI in the germline V gene. V lost 5 bases, J lost 0 bases, and 14 bases lay in between. The CDR3 runs to 15 residues. Written as DNA, the CDR3 is TGTGCCAGCAGTATCCGGGACACTTACTCCTACGAGCAGTACTTC. Translation gives CASSIRDTYSYEQYF.

Remarks on this clone: The sample has other DNA sequences that encode this CDR3 too. The chain is built from TRBV27 and TRBJ2-3; 10 positions match TRBD1. V lost 4 bases, J lost 4 bases, and 2 bases stayed unmatched. This CDR3 contains 14 residues. Germline loops: CDR1 MNHEY, CDR2 SMNVEV (reference sequence). The chain's CDR3 is CASSSGQGADTQYF. The CDR3 bases are TGTGCCAGCAGTTCTGGACAGGGGGCAGATACGCAGTATTTT.

The V and J genes are TRBV2 and TRBJ2-7; D could derive from TRBD1 or TRBD2 (5 bases each). V gave up 4 bases and J gave up 0 bases, with 13 bases separating them. There are 15 residues in the CDR3. The germline V gene encodes CDR1 SNHLY and CDR2 FYNNEI. The CDR3 here is CASSGLLGPSYEQYF. The CDR3 DNA follows: TGTGCCAGCAGTGGGTTGCTGGGACCCTCCTACGAGCAGTACTTC.

The CDR3 bases are TGTGCCAGCAGCACTAGAATTTCGTCCCCCTACGAGCAGTACTTC. Translating gives CASSTRISSPYEQYF. The J gene is TRBJ2-7, the V gene TRBV5-4, with a possible D match to TRBD2 (5 bases). Germline lookup yields CDR1 SGHNT and CDR2 YYREEE (reference sequence). V was shortened by 4 bases and J by 2 bases, with 16 bases between the two germline ends. The CDR3 extends over 15 amino acids.

This chain links TRBV29-1 with TRBJ1-1, with no clear D. Germline loops: CDR1 SQVTM, CDR2 ANQGSEA. With 2 bases removed from V and 5 bases from J, the gap between germline ends came to 6 bases. The CDR3 spans 11 residues. The chain's CDR3 is CSVERRTEAFF. The DNA of the CDR3 is TGCAGCGTTGAAAGGAGGACTGAAGCTTTCTTT.

The gene calls are TRBV7-9 and TRBJ1-1; 8 bases are a match to TRBD1. Germline V gene lookup returns CDR1 SEHNR and CDR2 FQNEAQ (reference sequence). This CDR3 has 15 amino acids. Trimming at V came to 2 bases and at J to 5 bases, leaving 7 bases not matched to a gene. The CDR3, as DNA: TGTGCCAGCAGCTTAAGGCAGGGGGCTGTTACTGAAGCTTTCTTT. Amino acids: CASSLRQGAVTEAFF.

The chain is built from TRBV5-8 and TRBJ1-2; a possible D gene is TRBD1 (6 bases). V dropped 3 bases and J dropped 4 bases, with 13 bases sitting between them. The length of the CDR3 is 14 residues. CDR1 and CDR2 (germline): SGHTS, YDEGEE. The CDR3 DNA sequence: TGTGCCAGCAGCTCGCACAGGGCCCTCTATGGCTACACCTTC. The encoded protein is CASSSHRALYGYTF.

The chain recombines TRBV27 with TRBJ2-5; 7 bases are shared with TRBD2. V lost 5 bases and J lost 2; bases outside the gene matches: 2. The CDR3 length is 13 residues. Per the germline V gene, CDR1 is MNHEY and CDR2 is SMNVEV (reference sequence). CDR3: CASSGLDQETQYF. The CDR3 DNA follows: TGTGCCAGCAGTGGACTAGATCAAGAGACCCAGTACTTC.

The J gene is TRBJ2-2, the V gene TRBV2, with 12 bases that match TRBD2. CDR1 and CDR2 (germline): SNHLY, FYNNEI. Unmatched junction bases numbered 4, after V lost 0 bases and J lost 5 bases. CDR3 length: 17 residues. The CDR3: CASSEALGLAGTGELFF. The CDR3 nucleotides are TGTGCCAGCAGTGAAGCATTAGGACTAGCGGGAACCGGGGAGCTGTTTTTT.

The chain recombines TRBV9 with TRBJ2-1, with 7 bases that match TRBD2. CDR3 length: 14 amino acids. Germline-derived CDR1 and CDR2 are SGDLS and YYNGEE. V shed 3 bases and J 6 bases; nucleotides not matched to a gene: 6. The CDR3 is CASSDRWGGNEQFF. Written as DNA, the CDR3 is TGTGCCAGCAGCGACCGTTGGGGGGGCAATGAGCAGTTCTTC.

The chain combines TRBV14 with TRBJ2-1; no definite D call. This CDR3 is 13 amino acids long. Looked up from germline, CDR1 is SGHDN and CDR2 is FVKESK. V lost 4 bases, J lost 9 bases, and 13 bases lay in between. The CDR3 here is CASSRPSQSEQFF. CDR3 DNA: TGTGCCAGCAGCCGCCCCAGTCAGAGTGAGCAGTTCTTC.

This rearrangement joins TRBV28 to TRBJ2-2, with 9 nucleotides matching TRBD1. V was clipped by 3 bases and J by 3 bases; unmatched bases: 2. The CDR3 sequence is 15 residues long. The germline V gene has CDR1 MDHEN and CDR2 SYDVKM. This CDR3 reads CASSFGTGYTGELFF. The CDR3 coding sequence is TGTGCCAGCAGTTTTGGGACAGGGTACACCGGGGAGCTGTTTTTT.

V gene TRBV6-5 combines with J gene TRBJ2-1; D may be TRBD2 (6 bases). Germline V gene sequence: CDR1 MNHEY, CDR2 SVGAGI. Trimming removed 4 bases from V and 3 bases from J, with 10 bases in between. This CDR3 spans 14 amino acids. The CDR3 nucleotides read TGTGCCAGCAGTTGGGTTAGCGGCTACAATGAGCAGTTCTTC. Translated: CASSWVSGYNEQFF.

The chain carries TRBV5-4 and TRBJ2-7; TRBD2 matches 11 bases. This CDR3 comprises 14 residues. CDR1 SGHNT and CDR2 YYREEE come from the germline V gene (reference sequence). V gave up 9 bases and J gave up 6 bases; unmatched junction bases: 11. This chain's CDR3 is CAIGNSGRGSEQYF. The CDR3 DNA sequence: TGTGCCATCGGGAATAGCGGGAGGGGTAGCGAGCAGTACTTC.

This clone was seen just once. This sequence joins TRBV19 and TRBJ2-3, with 10 bases that match TRBD2. Trimming took 3 bases from V and 2 from J; bases not matched to a gene: 8. CDR3 length: 17 amino acids. Germline loops: CDR1 LNHDA, CDR2 SQIVND (reference sequence). The CDR3 DNA follows: TGTGCCAGTAGTATGGATGGTAGCGGGGGGATCACAGATACGCAGTATTTT. Protein product: CASSMDGSGGITDTQYF.

The CDR3 region has the DNA TGTGCCAGCAGTGGGGGGTATGGCTACACCTTC. Translation: CASSGGYGYTF. The genes are TRBV27 and TRBJ1-2, with D possibly matching TRBD1 (5 bases). The length of the CDR3 is 11 residues. The germline V and J ends were trimmed by 5 bases and 5 bases, with 6 bases remaining between them. The germline V gene encodes CDR1 MNHEY and CDR2 SMNVEV (reference sequence).

The CDR3 nucleotides read TGTGCCAGCAGCATTAGCGGGAGGATCGGAGATACGCAGTATTTT. Amino acids: CASSISGRIGDTQYF. The genes are TRBV9 and TRBJ2-3, with 10 bases matching TRBD2. CDR3 length: 15 residues. Trimming removed 4 bases from V and 5 bases from J; junction bases left unmatched: 7. Germline-derived CDR1 and CDR2 are SGDLS and YYNGEE.

The V call is TRBV28, the J call TRBJ2-1; 8 bases are shared with TRBD2. The CDR3 spans 15 residues. Unmatched junction bases numbered 4, after V lost 3 bases and J lost 3 bases. The germline CDR1 and CDR2 sequences are MDHEN and SYDVKM. For the CDR3, the DNA is TGTGCCAGCAGTTTTTCCCTAGCGGGCTACAATGAGCAGTTCTTC. Amino acids: CASSFSLAGYNEQFF.

This clone was detected a few times. The chain joins TRBV30 to TRBJ1-1, with D possibly being TRBD1 (5 bases). This CDR3 region has 16 residues. Germline V CDR1 and CDR2: GTSNPN, SVGIG (reference sequence). Trimming cost V 5 bases and J 1 base, with 20 bases left between them. As DNA, the CDR3 is TGTGCCTGGGGAGGGTGGGGGAAGGAGACGAACACTGAAGCTTTCTTT. Its translation: CAWGGWGKETNTEAFF.

The chain carries TRBV5-4 and TRBJ2-1, with TRBD1 matching over 10 bases. The germline CDR1 and CDR2 sequences are SGHNT and YYREEE (reference sequence). J lost 7 bases, V lost 5 bases, and 6 bases had no gene match. The CDR3 has 14 residues. The CDR3 protein is CASRPGQGMNEQFF. CDR3 nucleotide sequence: TGTGCCAGCAGACCGGGACAGGGGATGAATGAGCAGTTCTTC.

The genes are TRBV7-8 and TRBJ2-7; weak D call: TRBD2 (6 bases). The CDR3 has 15 residues. The germline V gene has CDR1 SGHVS and CDR2 FQNEAQ. The germline V and J ends were trimmed by 2 bases and 1 base, with 12 bases remaining between them. For the CDR3, the DNA is TGTGCCAGCAGCTTAATCCCAGGGAGGTCCTACGAGCAGTACTTC. This codes for CASSLIPGRSYEQYF.

The genes are TRBV27 and TRBJ2-5; D possibly corresponds to TRBD2 (5 bases). Germline V CDR1 and CDR2: MNHEY, SMNVEV (reference sequence). Trimming cost V 8 bases and J 5 bases, with 21 bases left between them. The CDR3 is 15 amino acids. CDR3 loop: CASQLVSTRTETQYF. The CDR3 DNA reads as TGTGCCAGCCAGCTTGTTAGTACTAGAACGGAGACCCAGTACTTC.

The chain combines TRBV7-9 with TRBJ2-6; TRBD1 is a possible D gene (6 bases). The V gene's germline CDR1 is SEHNR and CDR2 FQNEAQ (reference sequence). The V end was cut by 8 bases, the J end by 4 bases, with 15 bases between. The CDR3 contains 15 residues. The CDR3 spells CASGPQGAGANVLTF. The CDR3 region has the DNA TGTGCCAGCGGACCACAGGGAGCAGGGGCCAACGTCCTGACTTTC. Complete variable domain (other parts from reference TRBV7-9 and TRBJ2-6): DTGVSQNPRHKITKRGQNVTFRCDPISEHNRLYWYRQTLGQGPEFLTYFQNEAQLEKSRLLSDRFSAERPKGSFSTLEIQRTEQGDSAMYLCASGPQGAGANVLTFGAGSRLTVL.

This clone has only a few counts. The V and J genes are TRBV21-1 and TRBJ1-1. TRBV21-1 is noted as a pseudogene. The CDR3 length is 12 residues. CDR3: CASSPKNTEAFF. The CDR3 nucleotides are TGTGCCAGCAGCCCTAAGAACACTGAAGCTTTCTTT.

The V call is TRBV7-6, the J call TRBJ1-2; D is unclear. The CDR3 spans 13 residues. V was clipped by 1 base and J by 4 bases, with 7 bases between them. Germline CDR1 SGHVS, CDR2 FNYEAQ. The CDR3 loop is CASSLDVTYGYTF. Here the CDR3 DNA reads TGTGCCAGCAGCTTAGATGTAACCTATGGCTACACCTTC.

The chain joins TRBV9 to TRBJ2-1; D not certain. Germline lookup yields CDR1 SGDLS and CDR2 YYNGEE. The V gene lost 3 bases and the J gene lost 8 bases, with 6 bases spanning the gap. The CDR3 runs to 11 residues. CDR3 DNA: TGTGCCAGCAGCGGAGAGTATGAGCAGTTCTTC. Protein sequence: CASSGEYEQFF.

The chain couples TRBV4-2 to TRBJ1-3; D gene unclear. There are 17 residues in the CDR3. Trimming cost V 6 bases and J 0 bases, with 18 bases left between them. Germline values: CDR1 LGHNA, CDR2 YNFKEQ. In DNA form, the CDR3 reads TGTGCCAGCAGGGGCACCTTAGATGGCTACTCTGGAAACACCATATATTTT. Translated, it gives CASRGTLDGYSGNTIYF.

The chain recombines TRBV9 with TRBJ1-3; TRBD1 matches 7 bases. The V segment lost 3 bases and the J segment 8 bases; nucleotides outside the gene matches: 14. Germline V gene lookup returns CDR1 SGDLS and CDR2 YYNGEE. CDR3 length: 16 amino acids. As DNA, the CDR3 is TGTGCCAGCAGCGAAGAACCGGGACAGTTCACAGACACCATATATTTT. This translates into CASSEEPGQFTDTIYF.